These 19 T cell receptor beta chains share one sample of origin, sequenced in a study of low-dose radiotherapy and immunotherapy resistance in tumors. Documented time point: after trial treatment. The treatment: LDRT plus nivolumab, ipilimumab, low-dose cyclophosphamide and aspirin (RACIN trial). TRAV- and TRBV-specific primers, spanning alpha and beta chains, primed first-strand cDNA. With a constant-region primer and a V-primer adapter, TCRs were subjected to around 18 PCR cycles of amplification. TCRdb re-called the reads with MiXCR, one entry per CDR3 protein. The table shows almost 45,000 distinct CDR3 sequences, with less than 30% occurring only once. The sequencing here drew on PBMCs, taken after low-dose radiotherapy plus immunotherapy. These receptors all stem from a male donor with prostate cancer.

This clonotype was counted ten times or more. The chain has TRBV6-6 and TRBJ1-1; D possibly corresponds to TRBD1 (5 bases). The CDR3 totals 16 residues. CDR1 MNHNY and CDR2 SVGAGI come from the germline V gene (reference sequence). Trimming removed 7 bases from V and 4 bases from J, with 22 bases in between. The DNA for the CDR3 is TGTGCCAGCAACGATCCGGGGCGGGGAGGAAGCACTGAAGCTTTCTTT. This codes for CASNDPGRGGSTEAFF.

Ten or more counts support this clonotype. The chain is built from TRBV7-9 and TRBJ2-7, with D perhaps TRBD2 (6 bases). V lost 5 bases, J lost 0 bases, and 14 bases lay in between. In germline, CDR1 is SEHNR, CDR2 FQNEAQ (reference sequence). This CDR3 is 15 amino acids long. CDR3 residues: CASSAGLGSSYEQYF. The CDR3 DNA is TGTGCCAGCAGCGCGGGACTGGGGTCCTCCTACGAGCAGTACTTC.

This clonotype was counted ten times or more. This chain connects TRBV10-1 to TRBJ2-3, with 7 bases aligning to TRBD1. The germline V gene has CDR1 WNHNN and CDR2 SYGVQD (reference sequence). J was trimmed by 3 bases and V by 6 bases; bases with no gene match: 3. The CDR3 is 13 amino acids. This chain's CDR3 is CASREGATDTQYF. In nucleotides, the CDR3 is TGCGCCAGCAGAGAGGGGGCAACAGATACGCAGTATTTT.

This clonotype was seen ten or more times. The chain employs TRBV5-1 and TRBJ2-7, with a weak D call TRBD2 (6 bases). Trimming removed 0 bases at V and 5 bases at J, with 15 bases between. The CDR3 has 15 amino acids. Germline values: CDR1 SGHRS, CDR2 YFSETQ. CDR3 in amino acids: CASSLVGRGSDEQYF. CDR3 DNA: TGCGCCAGCAGCTTGGTTGGGCGGGGCTCGGACGAGCAGTACTTC. The entire variable domain, with the rest obtained from reference TRBV5-1 and TRBJ2-7, is as follows: KAGVTQTPRYLIKTRGQQVTLSCSPISGHRSVSWYQQTPGQGLQFLFEYFSETQRNKGNFPGRFSGRQFSNSRSEMNVSTLELGDSALYLCASSLVGRGSDEQYFGPGTRLTVT.

This clonotype has at least ten counts. V gene TRBV28 combines with J gene TRBJ2-3; tentative D call: TRBD2 (6 bases). Per germline, CDR1 MDHEN and CDR2 SYDVKM. The CDR3 length is 14 residues. The V and J ends lost 4 bases and 3 bases respectively, with 11 bases between them. The CDR3 sequence: CASSSLGGTDTQYF. The CDR3 DNA is TGTGCCAGCAGTTCCCTTGGGGGGACAGATACGCAGTATTTT.

There are a few counts of this clonotype. The V gene is TRBV5-4, the J gene TRBJ2-7; D is unclear. The CDR3 totals 13 residues. The germline V gene has CDR1 SGHNT and CDR2 YYREEE (reference sequence). The V and J ends lost 2 bases and 2 bases respectively, with 8 bases between them. In nucleotides, the CDR3 is TGTGCCAGCAGCTTCCCAGACACCTACGAGCAGTACTTC. This sequence encodes CASSFPDTYEQYF.

At least ten counts were recorded for this clonotype. V and J are TRBV7-8 and TRBJ1-2, with 9 bases fitting TRBD1. Germline loops: CDR1 SGHVS, CDR2 FQNEAQ. The V segment lost 4 bases and the J segment 7 bases; nucleotides outside the gene matches: 7. The CDR3 spans 14 residues. The CDR3 reads CASSSLGQGSGYTF. Written as DNA, the CDR3 is TGTGCCAGCAGCTCACTGGGACAGGGTAGTGGCTACACCTTC.

There are many counts of this clonotype. The chain couples TRBV2 to TRBJ1-2, with D unclear. Trimming stripped 2 bases from V and 5 bases from J, with 9 bases between. Per germline, CDR1 SNHLY and CDR2 FYNNEI. This CDR3 contains 13 residues. CDR3: CASSEFRPYGYTF. The CDR3 bases are TGTGCCAGCAGTGAATTCAGACCTTATGGCTACACCTTC.

This clonotype was recorded at least ten times. This rearrangement joins TRBV19 to TRBJ1-1, with 7 bases identical to TRBD1. V shed 1 base and J 1 base; nucleotides not matched to a gene: 3. CDR1 is LNHDA and CDR2 is SQIVND in the germline V gene (reference sequence). The CDR3 has 15 amino acids. The CDR3 sequence is CASSIAGQKNTEAFF. In DNA form, the CDR3 reads TGTGCCAGTAGTATAGCGGGACAGAAGAACACTGAAGCTTTCTTT.

This clonotype was picked up many times. The chain combines TRBV4-1 with TRBJ2-1; D not certain. This CDR3 has 17 residues. Germline values: CDR1 MGHRA, CDR2 YSYEKL. V was clipped by 1 base and J by 3 bases, with 16 bases between them. The CDR3 region is CASSQGILSLSYNEQFF. CDR3 coding DNA: TGCGCCAGCAGCCAAGGCATCTTAAGCCTGAGCTACAATGAGCAGTTCTTC.

This clonotype was recorded at least ten times. One junction end disagrees with the germline gene, perhaps due to a read error. The chain employs TRBV5-1 and TRBJ2-1; possibly TRBD1 or TRBD2 for D (5 bases each). Looked up from germline, CDR1 is SGHRS and CDR2 is YFSETQ. This CDR3 is built from 12 residues. The CDR3 loop reads CASSLVTGTLVF. In DNA form, the CDR3 reads TGCGCCAGCAGCCTCGTGACCGGGACCCTCGTCTTC.

The chain uses TRBV11-2 and TRBJ2-1; 10 bases map to TRBD1. With 2 bases clipped from V and 12 bases from J, the junction kept 1 base outside the gene matches. This CDR3 is 12 amino acids long. Per the germline V gene, CDR1 is SGHAT and CDR2 is FQNNGV. DNA for the CDR3: TGTGCCAGCAGCTTATGGGACAGGGGGCAGTTCTTC. It codes for CASSLWDRGQFF.

This clonotype was counted many times. The chain has TRBV28 and TRBJ2-6, with TRBD1 matching 7 bases. The CDR3 is 15 amino acids. The V and J ends lost 6 bases and 2 bases, in that order; junction bases with no gene match: 4. Germline V gives CDR1 MDHEN, CDR2 SYDVKM. CDR3 in amino acids: CASSPDRAGANVLTF. In DNA form, the CDR3 reads TGTGCCAGCAGCCCTGACAGGGCTGGGGCCAACGTCCTGACTTTC.

There are many counts of this clonotype. The chain recombines TRBV4-2 with TRBJ2-3, with 8 bases fitting TRBD2. The length of the CDR3 is 15 residues. Per germline, CDR1 LGHNA and CDR2 YNFKEQ. With V trimmed by 10 bases and J by 2 bases, 11 bases remained unmatched. The CDR3 sequence is CATTVGSGDTDTQYF. The CDR3 region has the DNA TGTGCCACCACGGTTGGTAGCGGGGACACAGATACGCAGTATTTT.

This clonotype was seen at least ten times. The rearrangement links TRBV20-1 to TRBJ2-2; 9 bases match TRBD1. This CDR3 has 15 amino acids. The germline CDR1 and CDR2 sequences are DFQATT and SNEGSKA (reference sequence). V shed 5 bases and J 5 bases; nucleotides not matched to a gene: 9. The CDR3 region has the DNA TGCAGTGCTTTCACAGGGGGCATCCCGACCGGGGAGCTGTTTTTT. This codes for CSAFTGGIPTGELFF.

This clonotype was counted ten times or more. This chain links TRBV7-8 with TRBJ1-4, with TRBD1 identical over 8 bases. Germline V lookup: CDR1 SGHVS, CDR2 FQNEAQ. The V and J ends lost 5 bases and 4 bases, in that order; junction bases with no gene match: 9. There are 16 residues in the CDR3. The CDR3 loop reads CASSHRRDRNNEKLFF. Written as DNA, the CDR3 is TGTGCCAGCAGCCACCGCCGGGACAGGAATAATGAAAAACTGTTTTTT.

Concerning this clonotype itself: It is unclear where the CDR3 begins or ends on the DNA, so no DNA is shown, and the CDR3 is as TCRdb lists it. This sequence joins TRBV10-3 and TRBJ2-2; no check of the table's D call, TRBD2, against the DNA was made. The CDR3 has 19 amino acids, counting both end residues. CDR1 ENHRY and CDR2 SYGVKD come from the germline V gene. The CDR3: CAISELGTSGRISGELFFF.

This clonotype was recorded at least ten times. The chain links TRBV28 to TRBJ2-3; 9 bases are shared with TRBD2. CDR3 length: 15 residues. Germline trimming cut 2 bases from V and 5 bases from J; bases unmatched to any gene: 5. Looked up from germline, CDR1 is MDHEN and CDR2 is SYDVKM. The CDR3 region is CASSLSSGRGDTQYF. DNA of the CDR3: TGTGCCAGCAGTTTAAGTAGCGGGAGAGGAGATACGCAGTATTTT.

This clonotype was recorded a few times. This sequence joins TRBV27 and TRBJ2-7; D possibly corresponds to TRBD1 (6 bases). Germline V lookup: CDR1 MNHEY, CDR2 SMNVEV (reference sequence). There are 12 residues in the CDR3. Trimming took 4 bases from V and 10 from J, leaving 14 bases between them. CDR3 sequence (DNA): TGTGCCAGCAGTTCCTTCGACAGGCCACAGTACTTC. This translates into CASSSFDRPQYF.